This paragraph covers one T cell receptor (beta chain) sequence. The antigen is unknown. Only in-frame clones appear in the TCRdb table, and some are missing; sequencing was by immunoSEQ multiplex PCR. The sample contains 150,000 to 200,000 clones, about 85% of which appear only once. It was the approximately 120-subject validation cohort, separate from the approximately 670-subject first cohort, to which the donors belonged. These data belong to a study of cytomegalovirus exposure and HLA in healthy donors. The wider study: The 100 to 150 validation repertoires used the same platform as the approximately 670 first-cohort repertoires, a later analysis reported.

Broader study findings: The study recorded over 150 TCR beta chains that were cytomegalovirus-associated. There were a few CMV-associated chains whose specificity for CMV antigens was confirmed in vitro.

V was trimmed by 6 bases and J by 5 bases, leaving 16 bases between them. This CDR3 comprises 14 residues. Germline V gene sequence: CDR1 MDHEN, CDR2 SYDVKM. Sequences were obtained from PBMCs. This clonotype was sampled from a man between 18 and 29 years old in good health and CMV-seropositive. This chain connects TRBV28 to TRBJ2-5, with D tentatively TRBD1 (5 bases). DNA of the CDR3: TGTGCCAGCAGCTCGGAAGGGGCCGGGGAGACCCAGTACTTC. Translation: CASSSEGAGETQYF.